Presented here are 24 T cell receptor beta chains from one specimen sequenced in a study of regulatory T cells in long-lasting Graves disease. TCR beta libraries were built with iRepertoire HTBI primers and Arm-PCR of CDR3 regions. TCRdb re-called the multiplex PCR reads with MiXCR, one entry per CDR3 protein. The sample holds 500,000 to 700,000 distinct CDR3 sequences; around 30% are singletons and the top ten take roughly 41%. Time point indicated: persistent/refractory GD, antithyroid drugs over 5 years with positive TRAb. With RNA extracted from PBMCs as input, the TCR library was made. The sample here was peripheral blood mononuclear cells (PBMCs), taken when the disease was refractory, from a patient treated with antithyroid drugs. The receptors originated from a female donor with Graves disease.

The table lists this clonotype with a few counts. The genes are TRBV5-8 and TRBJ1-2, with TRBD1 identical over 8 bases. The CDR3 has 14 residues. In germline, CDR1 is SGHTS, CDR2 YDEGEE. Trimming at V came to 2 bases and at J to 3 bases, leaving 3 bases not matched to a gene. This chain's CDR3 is CASSFGQGYYGYTF. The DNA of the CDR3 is TGTGCCAGCAGCTTTGGACAGGGTTACTATGGCTACACCTTC.

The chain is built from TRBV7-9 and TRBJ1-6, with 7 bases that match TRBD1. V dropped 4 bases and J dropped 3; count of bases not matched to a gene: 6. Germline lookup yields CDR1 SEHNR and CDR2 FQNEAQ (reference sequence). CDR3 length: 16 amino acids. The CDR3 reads CASSSGTVDYNSPLHF. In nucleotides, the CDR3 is TGTGCCAGCAGCTCCGGGACAGTGGACTATAATTCACCCCTCCACTTT.

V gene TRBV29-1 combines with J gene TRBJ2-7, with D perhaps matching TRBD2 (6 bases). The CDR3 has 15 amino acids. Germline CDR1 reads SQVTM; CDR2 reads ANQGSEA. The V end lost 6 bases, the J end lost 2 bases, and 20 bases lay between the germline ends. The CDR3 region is CSVLNIKRGTYEQYF. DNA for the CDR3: TGCAGCGTCCTGAATATAAAACGGGGGACCTACGAGCAGTACTTC.

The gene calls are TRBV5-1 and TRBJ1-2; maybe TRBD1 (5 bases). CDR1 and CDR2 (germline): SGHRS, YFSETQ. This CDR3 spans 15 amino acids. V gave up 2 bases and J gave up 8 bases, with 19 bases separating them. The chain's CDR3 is CASSLRGPGSGGYTF. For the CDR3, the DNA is TGCGCCAGCAGCTTACGGGGCCCTGGGAGCGGCGGCTACACCTTC.

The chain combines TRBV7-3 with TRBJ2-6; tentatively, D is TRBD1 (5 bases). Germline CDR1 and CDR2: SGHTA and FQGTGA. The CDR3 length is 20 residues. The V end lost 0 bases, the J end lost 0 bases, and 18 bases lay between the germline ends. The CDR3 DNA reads TGTGCCAGCAGCTTAACGGGTTGGGGCGAGAAAGCCTCTGGGGCCAACGTCCTGACTTTC. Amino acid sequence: CASSLTGWGEKASGANVLTF.

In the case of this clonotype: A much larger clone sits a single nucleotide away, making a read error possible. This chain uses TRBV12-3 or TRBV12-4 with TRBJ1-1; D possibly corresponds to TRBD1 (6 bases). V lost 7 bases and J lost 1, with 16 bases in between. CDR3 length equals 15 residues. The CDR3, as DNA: TGTGCCAGCACTCGAAGGGGGGGCGCGAACACTGAAGCTTTCTTT. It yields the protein CASTRRGGANTEAFF.

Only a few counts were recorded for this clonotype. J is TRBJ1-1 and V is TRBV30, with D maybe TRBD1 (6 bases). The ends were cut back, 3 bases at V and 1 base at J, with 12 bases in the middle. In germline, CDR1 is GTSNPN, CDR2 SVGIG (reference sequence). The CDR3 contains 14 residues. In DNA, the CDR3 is TGTGCCTGGAGCGTTGGACAGTCGAACACTGAAGCTTTCTTT. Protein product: CAWSVGQSNTEAFF.

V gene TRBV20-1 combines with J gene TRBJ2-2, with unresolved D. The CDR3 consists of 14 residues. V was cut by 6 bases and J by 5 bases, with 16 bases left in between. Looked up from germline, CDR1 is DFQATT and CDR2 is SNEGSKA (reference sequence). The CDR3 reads CSAPRTRGTGELFF. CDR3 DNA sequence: TGCAGTGCACCTCGGACCCGTGGGACCGGGGAGCTGTTTTTT.

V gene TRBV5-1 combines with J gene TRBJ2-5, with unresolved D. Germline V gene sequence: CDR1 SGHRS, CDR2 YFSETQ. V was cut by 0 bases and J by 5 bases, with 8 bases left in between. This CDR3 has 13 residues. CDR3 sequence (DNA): TGCGCCAGCAGCTTGGATATTGGGGAGACCCAGTACTTC. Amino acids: CASSLDIGETQYF.

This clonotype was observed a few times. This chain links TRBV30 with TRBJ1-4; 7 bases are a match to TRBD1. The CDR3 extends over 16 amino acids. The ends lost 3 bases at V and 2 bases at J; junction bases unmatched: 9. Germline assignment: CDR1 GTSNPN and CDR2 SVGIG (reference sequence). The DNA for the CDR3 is TGTGCCTGGAGACCATCCAACAGGGGCACTAATGAAAAACTGTTTTTT. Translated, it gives CAWRPSNRGTNEKLFF.

Written as DNA, the CDR3 is TGTGCCAGCATGATTTGGGGGGGGGATCAGCCCCAGCATTTT. Amino acid sequence: CASMIWGGDQPQHF. The gene calls are TRBV12-3 or TRBV12-4 and TRBJ1-5; possible D gene TRBD1, 5 bases. V was trimmed by 7 bases and J by 5 bases, leaving 15 bases between them. This CDR3 region has 14 residues.

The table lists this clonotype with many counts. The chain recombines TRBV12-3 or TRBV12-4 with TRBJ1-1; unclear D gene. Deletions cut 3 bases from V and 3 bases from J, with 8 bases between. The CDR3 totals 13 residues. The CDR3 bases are TGTGCCAGCAGTTTTATGGCAGACACTGAAGCTTTCTTT. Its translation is CASSFMADTEAFF.

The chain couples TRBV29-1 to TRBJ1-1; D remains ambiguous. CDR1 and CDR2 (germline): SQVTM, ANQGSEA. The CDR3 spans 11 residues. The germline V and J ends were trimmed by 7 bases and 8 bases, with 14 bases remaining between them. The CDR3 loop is CSARFPTEAFF. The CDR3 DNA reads TGCAGCGCCCGGTTCCCAACCGAAGCTTTCTTT.

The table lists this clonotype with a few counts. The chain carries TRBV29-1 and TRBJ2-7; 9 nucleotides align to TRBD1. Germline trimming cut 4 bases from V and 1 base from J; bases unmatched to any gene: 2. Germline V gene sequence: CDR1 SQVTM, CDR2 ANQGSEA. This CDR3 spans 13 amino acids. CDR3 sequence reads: CSVGQGESYEQYF. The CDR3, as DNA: TGCAGCGTTGGACAGGGGGAGTCCTACGAGCAGTACTTC.

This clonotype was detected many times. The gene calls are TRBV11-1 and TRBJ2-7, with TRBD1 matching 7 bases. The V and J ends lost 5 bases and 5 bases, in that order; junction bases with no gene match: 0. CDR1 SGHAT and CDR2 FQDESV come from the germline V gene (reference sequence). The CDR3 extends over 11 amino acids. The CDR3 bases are TGTGCCAGCAGCGACAGGGACGAGCAGTACTTC. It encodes CASSDRDEQYF.

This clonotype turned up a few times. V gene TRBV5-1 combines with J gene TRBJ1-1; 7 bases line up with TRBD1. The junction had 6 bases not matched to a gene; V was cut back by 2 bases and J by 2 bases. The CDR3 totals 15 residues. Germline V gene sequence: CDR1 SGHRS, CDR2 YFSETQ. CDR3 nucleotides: TGCGCCAGCAGCTTTAATTACAGGGGCAACACTGAAGCTTTCTTT. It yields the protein CASSFNYRGNTEAFF. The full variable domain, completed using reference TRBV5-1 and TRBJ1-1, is KAGVTQTPRYLIKTRGQQVTLSCSPISGHRSVSWYQQTPGQGLQFLFEYFSETQRNKGNFPGRFSGRQFSNSRSEMNVSTLELGDSALYLCASSFNYRGNTEAFFGQGTRLTVV.

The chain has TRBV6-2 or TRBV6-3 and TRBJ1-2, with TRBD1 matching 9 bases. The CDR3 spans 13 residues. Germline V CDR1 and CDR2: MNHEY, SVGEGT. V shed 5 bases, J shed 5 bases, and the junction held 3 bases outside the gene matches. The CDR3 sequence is CASSTGGTYGYTF. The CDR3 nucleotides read TGTGCCAGCAGTACAGGGGGCACTTATGGCTACACCTTC.

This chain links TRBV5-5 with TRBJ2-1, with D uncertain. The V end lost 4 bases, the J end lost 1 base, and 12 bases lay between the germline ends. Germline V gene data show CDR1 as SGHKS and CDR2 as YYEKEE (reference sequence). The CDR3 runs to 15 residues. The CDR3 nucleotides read TGTGCCAGCAGCAGAGACGGGTGGTCCTACAATGAGCAGTTCTTC. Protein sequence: CASSRDGWSYNEQFF.

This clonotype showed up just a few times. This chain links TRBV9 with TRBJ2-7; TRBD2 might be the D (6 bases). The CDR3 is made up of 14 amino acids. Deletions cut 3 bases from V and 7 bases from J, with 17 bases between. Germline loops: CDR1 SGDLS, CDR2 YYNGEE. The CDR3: CASSGPGVAVEQYF. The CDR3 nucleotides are TGTGCCAGCAGCGGCCCCGGAGTAGCGGTTGAGCAGTACTTC.

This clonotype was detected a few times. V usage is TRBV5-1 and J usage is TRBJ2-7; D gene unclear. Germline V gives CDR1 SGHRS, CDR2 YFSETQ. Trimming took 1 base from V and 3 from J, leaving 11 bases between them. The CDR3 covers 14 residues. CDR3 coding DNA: TGCGCCAGCAGCTTGTCAGCGCCCGACTACGAGCAGTACTTC. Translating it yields CASSLSAPDYEQYF. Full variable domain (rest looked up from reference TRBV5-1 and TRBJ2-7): KAGVTQTPRYLIKTRGQQVTLSCSPISGHRSVSWYQQTPGQGLQFLFEYFSETQRNKGNFPGRFSGRQFSNSRSEMNVSTLELGDSALYLCASSLSAPDYEQYFGPGTRLTVT.

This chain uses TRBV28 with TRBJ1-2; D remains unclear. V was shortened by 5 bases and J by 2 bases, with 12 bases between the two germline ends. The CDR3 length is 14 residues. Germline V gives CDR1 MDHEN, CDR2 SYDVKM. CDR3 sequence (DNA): TGTGCCAGCAGTCCTGGGCCCGTAAACTATGGCTACACCTTC. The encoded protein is CASSPGPVNYGYTF.

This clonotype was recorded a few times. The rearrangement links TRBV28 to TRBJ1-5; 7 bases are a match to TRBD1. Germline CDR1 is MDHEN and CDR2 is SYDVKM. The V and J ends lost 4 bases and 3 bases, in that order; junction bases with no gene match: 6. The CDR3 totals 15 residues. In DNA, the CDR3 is TGTGCCAGCAGTTCACAGGGGAACCCCAATCAGCCCCAGCATTTT. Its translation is CASSSQGNPNQPQHF.

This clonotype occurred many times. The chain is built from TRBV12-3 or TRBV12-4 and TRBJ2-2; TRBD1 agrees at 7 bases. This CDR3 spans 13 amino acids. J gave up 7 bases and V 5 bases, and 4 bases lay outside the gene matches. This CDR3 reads CASSAQGSGELFF. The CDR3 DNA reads TGTGCCAGCAGTGCACAGGGGAGCGGGGAGCTGTTTTTT.

The CDR3 DNA reads TGTGCCAGTAGGGGTTGGGTAGCGGGAGGAACGTACGAGCAGTACTTC. This sequence encodes CASRGWVAGGTYEQYF. The chain couples TRBV19 to TRBJ2-7; 10 bases are shared with TRBD2. V was pared by 6 bases and J by 4 bases, with 12 bases of the junction left unmatched. Looked up from germline, CDR1 is LNHDA and CDR2 is SQIVND (reference sequence). This CDR3 is built from 16 residues.